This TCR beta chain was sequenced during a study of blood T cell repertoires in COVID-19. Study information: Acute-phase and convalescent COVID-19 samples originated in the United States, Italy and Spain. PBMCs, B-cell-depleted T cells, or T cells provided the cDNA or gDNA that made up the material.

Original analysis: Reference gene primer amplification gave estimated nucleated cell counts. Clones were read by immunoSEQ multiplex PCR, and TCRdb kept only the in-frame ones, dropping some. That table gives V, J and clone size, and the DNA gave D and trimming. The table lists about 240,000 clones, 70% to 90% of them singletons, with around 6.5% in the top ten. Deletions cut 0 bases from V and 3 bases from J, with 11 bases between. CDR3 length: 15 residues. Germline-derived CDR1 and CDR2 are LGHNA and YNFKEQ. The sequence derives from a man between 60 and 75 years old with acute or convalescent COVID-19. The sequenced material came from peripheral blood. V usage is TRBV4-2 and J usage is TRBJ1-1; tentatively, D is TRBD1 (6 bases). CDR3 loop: CASSQDRGADTEAFF. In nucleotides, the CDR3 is TGTGCCAGCAGCCAAGATCGGGGGGCGGACACTGAAGCTTTCTTT.